This TCR beta chain was sequenced for a study of blood T cells in healthy people across ages. Study findings and constraints: Because donor CMV status was unknown, expanded clonotype changes were possibly confounded. Comparison with aged donors showed that long-lived donors had more naive CD4+ cells and higher diversity.

Primed by a sample-barcoded 5' primer and a J-beta primer mix, a second PCR proceeded for roughly 7 to 12 cycles. One entry per CDR3 protein results from TCRdb running MiXCR on the 5' RACE reads. The top ten hold around 18% of the sample, which has approximately 820,000 distinct CDR3 sequences, roughly 44% seen once. In the case of this clonotype: Its antigen is not known.

With 11 bases removed from V and 10 bases from J, the gap between germline ends came to 18 bases. CDR3 length equals 13 residues. From germline, CDR1 is MNHEY and CDR2 SVGAGI. The chain links TRBV6-5 to TRBJ1-6, with D possibly TRBD1 on 6 matching bases. The receptor was derived from a man aged 55 to 70 in good health. The source material was blood. CDR3 region: CACKGGVGSPLHF. In nucleotides, the CDR3 is TGTGCCTGCAAGGGGGGTGTTGGATCACCCCTCCACTTT.